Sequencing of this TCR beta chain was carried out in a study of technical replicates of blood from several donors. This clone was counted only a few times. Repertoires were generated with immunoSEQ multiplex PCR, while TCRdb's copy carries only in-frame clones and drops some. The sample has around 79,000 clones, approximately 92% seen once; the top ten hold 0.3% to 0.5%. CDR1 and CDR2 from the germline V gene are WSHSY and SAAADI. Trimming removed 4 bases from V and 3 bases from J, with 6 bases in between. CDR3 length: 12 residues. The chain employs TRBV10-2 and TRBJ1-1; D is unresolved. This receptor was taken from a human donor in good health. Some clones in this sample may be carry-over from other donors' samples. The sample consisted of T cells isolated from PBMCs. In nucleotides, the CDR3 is TGCGCCAGCAGTGCCCCTGACACTGAAGCTTTCTTT. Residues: CASSAPDTEAFF.